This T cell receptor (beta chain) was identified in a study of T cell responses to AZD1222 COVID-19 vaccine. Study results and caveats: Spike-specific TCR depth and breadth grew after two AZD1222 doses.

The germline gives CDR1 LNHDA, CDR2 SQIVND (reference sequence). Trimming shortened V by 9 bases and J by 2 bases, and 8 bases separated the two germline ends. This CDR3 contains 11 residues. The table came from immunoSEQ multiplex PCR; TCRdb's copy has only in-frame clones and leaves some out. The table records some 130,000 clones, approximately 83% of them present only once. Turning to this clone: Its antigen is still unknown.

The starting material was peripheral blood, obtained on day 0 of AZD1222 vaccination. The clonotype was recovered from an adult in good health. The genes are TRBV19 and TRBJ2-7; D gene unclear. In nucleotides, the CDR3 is TGTGCCAGCGGTTTTACCTACGAGCAGTACTTC. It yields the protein CASGFTYEQYF.